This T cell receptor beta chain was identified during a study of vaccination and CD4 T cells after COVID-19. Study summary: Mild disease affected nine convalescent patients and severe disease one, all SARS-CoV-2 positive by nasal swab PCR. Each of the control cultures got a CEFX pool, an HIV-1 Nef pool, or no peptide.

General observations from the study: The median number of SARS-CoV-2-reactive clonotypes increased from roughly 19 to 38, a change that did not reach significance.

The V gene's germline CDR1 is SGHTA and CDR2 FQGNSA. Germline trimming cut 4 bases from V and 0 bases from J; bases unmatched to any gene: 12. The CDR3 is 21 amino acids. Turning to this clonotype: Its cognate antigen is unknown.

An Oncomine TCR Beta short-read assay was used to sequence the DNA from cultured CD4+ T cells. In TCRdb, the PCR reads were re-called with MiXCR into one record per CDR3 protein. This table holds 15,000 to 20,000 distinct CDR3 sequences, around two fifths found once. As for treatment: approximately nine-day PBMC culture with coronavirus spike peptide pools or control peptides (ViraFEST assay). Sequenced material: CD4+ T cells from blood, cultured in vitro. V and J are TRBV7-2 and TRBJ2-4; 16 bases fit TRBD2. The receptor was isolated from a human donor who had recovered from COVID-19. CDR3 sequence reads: CASSSRPPGLAGGVAKNIQYF. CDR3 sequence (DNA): TGTGCCAGCAGCTCCCGTCCCCCGGGACTAGCGGGGGGGGTAGCCAAAAACATTCAGTACTTC.